Sequencing of this T cell receptor (beta chain) was carried out in a study of vaccination and CD4 T cells after COVID-19. As for the study in general: Samples taken post-COVID came a median around 3.5 months after diagnosis, ranging from 35 to 161. Control cultures were supplied with a CEFX pool, an HIV-1 Nef pool, or no peptide at all. Study results and limitations: Spike mono-reactivity was evident in 304 of the 307 vaccine-specific clones derived from convalescent patients.

Treatment: approximately nine-day PBMC culture with coronavirus spike peptide pools or control peptides (ViraFEST assay). Points on this clonotype: Its antigen is not known.

Once obtained from cultured CD4+ T cells, the DNA was sequenced using the Oncomine TCR Beta short-read assay. A single record per CDR3 protein comes from TCRdb applying MiXCR to the PCR reads. The sample lists some 20,000 distinct CDR3 sequences; about 43% were seen once. The junction had 9 bases not matched to a gene; V was cut back by 2 bases and J by 4 bases. There are 16 residues in the CDR3. Germline V gene lookup returns CDR1 MNHEY and CDR2 SVGAGI. The receptor's source is a human donor who had recovered from COVID-19. The chain couples TRBV6-5 to TRBJ2-5; 8 bases agree with TRBD2. This material consisted of CD4+ T cells from blood, cultured in vitro, taken after SARS-CoV-2 vaccination. The CDR3, as DNA: TGTGCCAGCAGTTACGTACCGGGACTAGGGTCAGAGACCCAGTACTTC. Translation gives CASSYVPGLGSETQYF.